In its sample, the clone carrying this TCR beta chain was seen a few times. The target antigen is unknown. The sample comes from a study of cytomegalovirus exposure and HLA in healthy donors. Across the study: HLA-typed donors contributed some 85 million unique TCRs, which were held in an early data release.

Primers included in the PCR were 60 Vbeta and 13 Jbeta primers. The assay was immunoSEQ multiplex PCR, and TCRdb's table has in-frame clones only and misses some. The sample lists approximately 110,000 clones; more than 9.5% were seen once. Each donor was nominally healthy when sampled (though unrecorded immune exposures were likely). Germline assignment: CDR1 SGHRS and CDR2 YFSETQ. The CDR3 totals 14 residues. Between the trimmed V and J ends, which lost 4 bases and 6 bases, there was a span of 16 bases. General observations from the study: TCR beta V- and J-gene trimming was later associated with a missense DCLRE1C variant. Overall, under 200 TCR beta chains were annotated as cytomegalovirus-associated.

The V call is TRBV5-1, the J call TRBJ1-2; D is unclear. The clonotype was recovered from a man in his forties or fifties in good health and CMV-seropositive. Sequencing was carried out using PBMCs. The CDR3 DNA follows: TGCGCCAGCAGCCACCTAGACGGGAGGGATGGCTACACCTTC. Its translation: CASSHLDGRDGYTF.